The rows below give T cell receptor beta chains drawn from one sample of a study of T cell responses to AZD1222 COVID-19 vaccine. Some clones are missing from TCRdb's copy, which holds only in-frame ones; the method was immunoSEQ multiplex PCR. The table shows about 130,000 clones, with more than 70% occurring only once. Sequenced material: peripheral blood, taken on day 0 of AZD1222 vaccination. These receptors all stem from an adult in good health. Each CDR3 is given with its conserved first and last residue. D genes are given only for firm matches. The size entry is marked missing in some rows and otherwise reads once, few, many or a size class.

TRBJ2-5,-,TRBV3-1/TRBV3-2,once,CASSPWAGGERGETQYF,TGTGCCAGCAGCCCCTGGGCAGGGGGAGAGCGGGGCGAGACCCAGTACTTC
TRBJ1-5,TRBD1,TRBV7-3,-,CASSLESVGEQGSKWPQHF,TGTGCCAGCAGCTTAGAATCTGTGGGGGAACAGGGGTCCAAGTGGCCCCAGCATTTT
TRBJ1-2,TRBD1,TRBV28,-,CASSATGLGYTF,TGTGCCAGCAGTGCGACAGGGCTCGGCTACACCTTC
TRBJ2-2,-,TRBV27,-,CASSSSGLTGELFF,TGTGCCAGCAGTTCAAGCGGACTCACCGGGGAGCTGTTTTTT
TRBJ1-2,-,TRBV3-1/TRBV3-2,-,CASSQGGGEGYTF,TGTGCCAGCAGCCAAGGTGGTGGGGAAGGCTACACCTTC
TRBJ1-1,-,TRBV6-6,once,CASSYPSAGSNTEAFF,TGTGCCAGCAGTTACCCCTCAGCAGGAAGCAACACTGAAGCTTTCTTT
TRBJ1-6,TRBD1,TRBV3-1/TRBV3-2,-,CASSLSGTGFNSPLHF,TGTGCCAGCAGCCTCTCCGGGACAGGGTTTAATTCACCCCTCCACTTT
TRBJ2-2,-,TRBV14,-,CARRGLVGTGELFF,TGTGCCAGAAGAGGACTCGTGGGCACCGGGGAGCTGTTTTTT
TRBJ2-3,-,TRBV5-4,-,CASSSTGTDTQYF,TGTGCCAGCAGCTCGACAGGCACAGATACGCAGTATTTT
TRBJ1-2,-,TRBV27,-,CASSLGRTNYGYTF,TGTGCCAGCAGTTTGGGCAGGACTAACTATGGCTACACCTTC
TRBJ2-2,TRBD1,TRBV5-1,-,CASSLSGPGQGAGELFF,TGCGCCAGCAGCTTGTCTGGTCCGGGACAGGGGGCCGGGGAGCTGTTTTTT
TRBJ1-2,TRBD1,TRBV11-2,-,CASSSLRRLSGQGRAGYTF,TGTGCCAGCAGCTCTTTACGGCGCCTCTCGGGACAGGGGAGGGCTGGCTACACCTTC
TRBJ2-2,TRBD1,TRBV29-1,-,CSVRDRGHTGELFF,TGCAGCGTCCGGGACAGGGGGCACACCGGGGAGCTGTTTTTT
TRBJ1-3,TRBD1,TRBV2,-,CASSDDLQGPGNTIYF,TGTGCCAGCAGTGACGACCTACAGGGGCCGGGAAACACCATATATTTT
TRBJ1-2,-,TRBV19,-,CASSWEGTNYGYTF,TGTGCCAGTAGTTGGGAGGGAACAAACTATGGCTACACCTTC
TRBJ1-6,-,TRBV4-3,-,CASSRQRAGASSYNSPLHF,TGCGCCAGCAGCCGCCAAAGGGCGGGGGCTAGCTCCTATAATTCACCCCTCCACTTT
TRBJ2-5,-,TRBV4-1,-,CASSQDRSRGETQYF,TGCGCCAGCAGCCAAGATCGATCGAGAGGAGAGACCCAGTACTTC
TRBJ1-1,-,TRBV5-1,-,CASSSQAIKTEAFF,TGCGCCAGCAGCTCGCAGGCGATTAAAACTGAAGCTTTCTTT
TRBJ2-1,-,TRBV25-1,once,CASSARTVNEQFF,TGTGCCAGCAGTGCACGGACAGTGAATGAGCAGTTCTTC
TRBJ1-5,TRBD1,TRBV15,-,CATSRPGQGYQPQHF,TGTGCCACCAGCAGACCGGGACAGGGCTATCAGCCCCAGCATTTT
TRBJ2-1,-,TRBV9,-,CASSREGNEQFF,TGTGCCAGCTCCCGCGAGGGGAATGAGCAGTTCTTC
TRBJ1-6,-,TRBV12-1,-,CASSPQGCASPLHF,TGTGCCAGCAGCCCCCAAGGGTGTGCTTCACCCCTCCACTTT